This TCR beta chain was profiled in a study of breast tumors, draining lymph nodes, adjacent tissues. Breast cancer patients provided tissue from their axillary draining lymph nodes. TCRdb reprocessed the multiplex PCR reads with MiXCR, giving one entry per CDR3 protein. Of approximately 140,000 distinct CDR3 sequences in the sample, approximately 30% were seen once. General study results and limits: Tumor and nontumor repertoires were significantly more similar in luminal-like than in basal-like breast cancer. Tumor repertoires ranked between lymph nodes and nontumor tissue in diversity, with V and J gene preferences. Tumor T cell lymph node origin was a supported hypothesis, not proven.

This CDR3 is built from 14 residues. Germline V gene sequence: CDR1 DFQATT, CDR2 SNEGSKA (reference sequence). V lost 5 bases to trimming and J lost 2 bases, with 10 bases between them. This clonotype came up many times. Its specificity is unknown. The rearrangement links TRBV20-1 to TRBJ2-6, with D possibly TRBD1 on 5 matching bases. The sequence derives from a female donor with breast cancer. Some clones in this sample may be carry-over from other donors' samples. The sample comprised axillary lymph node tissue. The CDR3 bases are TGCAGTGCTCAAAGGGGAACTGGGGCCAACGTCCTGACTTTC. This gives the protein CSAQRGTGANVLTF.